This TCR beta chain was recorded in a study of T cells after posttransplantation cyclophosphamide. Whole-study findings and limits: Donor CD8+ memory clones often dominated recipient blood repertoires at later times.

Cells defined as naive were viable CD3+CD4+ or CD3+CD8+ and CCR7+CD45RA+CD45RO-CD95-CD27+CD28+. CDR1 SGHNT and CDR2 YYREEE come from the germline V gene (reference sequence). The CDR3 has 16 amino acids. Trimming shortened V by 4 bases and J by 0 bases, and 16 bases separated the two germline ends. On this clone itself: The antigen remains undetermined.

Using immunoSEQ multiplex PCR, the repertoire was profiled, and TCRdb retains in-frame clones only, with some absent. The sample lists about 31,000 clones; 75% to 95% were seen once. The chain is built from TRBV5-4 and TRBJ1-2; D may be TRBD1 (6 bases). Sequenced input: naive CD4+ T cells sorted from PBMCs. The sequence was collected from a woman in her sixties in good health, CMV-negative, and a related stem cell transplant donor. The CDR3, as DNA: TGTGCCAGCAGCAAGCGGGACACCTCAGCTAACTATGGCTACACCTTC. Translating gives CASSKRDTSANYGYTF.